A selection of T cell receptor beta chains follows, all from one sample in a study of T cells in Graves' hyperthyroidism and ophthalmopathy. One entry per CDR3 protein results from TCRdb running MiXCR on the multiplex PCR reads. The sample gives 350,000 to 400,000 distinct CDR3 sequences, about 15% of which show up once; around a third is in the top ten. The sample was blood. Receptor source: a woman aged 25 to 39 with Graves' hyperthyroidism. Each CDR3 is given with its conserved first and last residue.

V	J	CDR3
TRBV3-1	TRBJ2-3	CASSLWTATDTQYF
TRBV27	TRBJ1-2	CASSLGGRGYGYTF
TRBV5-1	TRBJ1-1	CASSPLGVENTEAFF
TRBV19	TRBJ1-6	CASQSGVGNSPLHF
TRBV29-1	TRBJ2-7	CSVATGSGEQYF
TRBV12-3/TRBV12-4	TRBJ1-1	CASSRQGTRTEAFF
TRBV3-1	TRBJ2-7	CASSPFWAGEQYF
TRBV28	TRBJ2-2	CASSPLEDRGRLYTGELFF
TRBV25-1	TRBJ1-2	CASSGRLSSADGYTF
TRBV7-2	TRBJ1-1	CASSKDSRNTEAFF
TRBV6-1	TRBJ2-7	CASSSVSQGRHYEQYF
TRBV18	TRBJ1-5	CASSPNSNQPQHF
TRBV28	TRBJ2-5	CASTRGTVQETQYF
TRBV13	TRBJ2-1	CASSPSRGHTYNEQFF
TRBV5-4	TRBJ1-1	CASRPGWTGGLTEAFF
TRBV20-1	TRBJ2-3	CSAPKTGTDTQYF
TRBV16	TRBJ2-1	CASSLQGFNEQFF
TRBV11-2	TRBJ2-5	CASSLVGQVQETQYF
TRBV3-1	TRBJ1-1	CASSDRVTEAFF
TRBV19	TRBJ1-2	CASRWGQDYGYTF
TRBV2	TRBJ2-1	CASSEVELKYNEQFF
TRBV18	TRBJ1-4	CASSYETGGGEKLFF
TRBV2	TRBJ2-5	CASKRTEGLMYQETQYF
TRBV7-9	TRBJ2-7	CASSRAYGVEQYF
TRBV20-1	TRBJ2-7	CSAWTSSGRTYEQYF
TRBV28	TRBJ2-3	CASRLYPGTLASTDTQYF
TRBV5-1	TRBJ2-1	CASSFSSGVYNEQFF
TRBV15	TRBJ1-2	CATSSVIQGRDGYTF
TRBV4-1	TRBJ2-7	CASSQVLLGMTEYEQYF
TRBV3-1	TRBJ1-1	CASSQLAGTGVKAFF
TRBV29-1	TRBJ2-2	CSTRTVGTGELFF
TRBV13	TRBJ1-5	CASRRDGKPQHF
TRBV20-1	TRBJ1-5	CSARAGGVYSNQPQHF
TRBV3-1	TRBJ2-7	CASSQESAQYF
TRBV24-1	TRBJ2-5	CTTSDSQPGPETQYF
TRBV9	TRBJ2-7	CASSEGGNPTYEQYF
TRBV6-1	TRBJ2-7	CASTVDIGSSWNEQYF
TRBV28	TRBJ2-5	CASSLRLSRETQYF
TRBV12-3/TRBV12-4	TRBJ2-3	CASSLRETEDTQYF
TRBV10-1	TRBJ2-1	CASSVRRDYEQFF